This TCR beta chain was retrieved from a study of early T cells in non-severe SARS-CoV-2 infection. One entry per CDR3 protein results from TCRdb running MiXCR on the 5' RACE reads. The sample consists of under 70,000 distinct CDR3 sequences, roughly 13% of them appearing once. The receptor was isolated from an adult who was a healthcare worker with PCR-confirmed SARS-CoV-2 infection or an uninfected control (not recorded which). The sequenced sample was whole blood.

The CDR3 loop is CASSRQDVRTLGNEQFF. CDR3 sequence (DNA): TGTGCCAGCAGTAGACAGGACGTGCGAACTCTAGGAAATGAGCAGTTCTTC. The genes are TRBV6-2 or TRBV6-3 and TRBJ2-1, with D tentatively TRBD1 (6 bases). V dropped 5 bases and J dropped 7 bases, with 24 bases sitting between them. Germline CDR1 and CDR2: MNHEY and SVGEGT. CDR3 length equals 17 residues.